This T cell receptor beta chain was documented in a study of cytomegalovirus exposure and HLA in healthy donors (dated 2017 in TCRdb). Concerning the study at large: In an earlier analysis of under 600 of the donors, 250 to 350 Gb of sequence data and 117 million unique TCR beta sequences from roughly 190 million T cells were reported. An early release covering just under 650 HLA-typed donors comprised 250 to 350 gigabases of sequencing data and 85 million or so unique TCR sequences. Among the roughly 400 genotyped donors, approximately 77% belonged to the genetic ancestry cluster associated with self-reported Caucasian donors. The study aimed to test whether signatures of past pathogen exposure could be identified by cataloging public T cell receptors. The T cell repertoires of 666 subjects were profiled by immunosequencing and related to cytomegalovirus serostatus. In addition to the first cohort of approximately 670 subjects, a separate validation cohort of approximately 110 different subjects was used. High-throughput TCR immunosequencing, statistical association of individual TCRs with disease status, and machine learning were combined to predict cytomegalovirus infection status. A later analysis re-examined previously published TCR beta repertoires from more than 600 donors and added high-resolution HLA genotyping to investigate patterns of TCR occurrence. Rather than drawing on any new phenotypic data, the later analysis identified candidate immune exposures from TCR beta sequences and the way those sequences occurred across donors. To decide whether each TCR beta V gene segment behaved as functional or pseudogenic, an earlier analysis of nearly 600 of the donors relied on high-throughput TCR beta sequencing. Donor age, sex, ethnicity and CMV serostatus were compiled together with the repertoire data. In a later genetic analysis, genome-wide SNP genotypes for about 55% of the roughly 670 donors were used, and that subset was treated as a discovery cohort. All discovery cohort repertoires had been generated using a single sequencing platform. HLA typing included class I and class II loci at four-digit resolution. Typing coverage differed by locus: A, B, C, DRB1 and DQB1 were typed in roughly 620-640 donors, DQA1 in approximately 520, DPA1 in around 600, and DPB1 in 400 to 490. Five DR-DQ haplotypes were handled as single units for association and clustering because linkage in the cohort was strong. Among about 360 genotyped donors of the cohort, an average of 235,054 unique TCR beta nucleotide sequences were sequenced per donor, around 20% of them non-productive. Study-wide findings and limitations: In vitro tests confirmed that a few of the cytomegalovirus-associated TCR beta chains recognize cytomegalovirus antigens. A later genetic analysis associated a missense DCLRE1C variant with V-gene and J-gene trimming of TCR beta chains, and an independent cohort replicated the association. Immune exposure information for the cohort was limited to CMV serostatus. In a later analysis, the rate of TCR association differed among HLA loci, with DRB1 alleles having the most associated TCRs and HLA-C alleles having the fewest. The 87-base-pair reads could not distinguish some IMGT-functional V segments, including TRBV6-2 and TRBV6-3, so those segments were excluded. Roughly uniform sequencing depth across donors was assumed in presence/absence analyses, although this assumption may not hold. While some public TCRs were present in many individuals, most TCR sequences turned up only very rarely across donors. According to a later genetic analysis, donors in an Asian-associated ancestry cluster had fewer N-insertions in productive TCRs than the approximately 710-donor mean. In both the original and validation cohorts, the classifier was reported to diagnose cytomegalovirus status with high specificity and sensitivity. A later analysis found that most CMV-associated TCR beta chains appeared HLA-restricted, with HLA associations seemingly driven largely by CMV exposure. A cluster of highly shared sequence variants was judged likely to represent a technical artifact of the sequencing pipeline. This cohort had only TCR beta chains sequenced, and the lack of alpha or paired-chain data limited which features could be detected. The authors suggested that the approach could potentially be extended to other disease states and immunological phenotypes. The study listed over 150 TCR beta chains as associated with cytomegalovirus. Because HLA typing was missing for some donors at each locus, association tests included only the typed subset. Because counts were too low, roughly 17 rarely observed V segments, including chromosome 9 orphons, were left out of the earlier analysis of 587 of the donors. A further reported finding was that TCR beta sequences accurately predicted the HLA-A and HLA-B alleles for most subjects in the first cohort. Strong co-occurrence of HLA alleles, especially DR and DQ, made assigning TCR associations to individual alleles difficult. A later analysis found that HLA-associated TCR beta chains were more clonally expanded and had lower generation probabilities than equally common non-associated chains. Broadly in line with IMGT annotations, most TCR beta V segments showed up in productive rearrangements about 87% or about 30% of the time in an earlier analysis of 587 of the donors. Correlated functional status among segregating V segments might be attributable to linkage disequilibrium, but an unknown experimental factor could not be ruled out. In a later analysis, several top co-occurrence clusters were reported to appear linked to parvovirus B19, influenza, CMV and Epstein-Barr virus. A later analysis associated 17,000 or so TCR beta sequences with specific HLA alleles at a false discovery rate of 0.05.

To note about this clone: Its antigen remains unidentified. There are no base qualities to consult, and no much larger clone falls within one base.

The CDR3 starts with the cysteine, ends with the phenylalanine, and has 13 residues. Here the CDR3 DNA is all that survives: 39 bases in frame from base 1. From the germline V gene, CDR1 is WSHSY and CDR2 is SAAADI. V drops 7 bases and J drops 0 bases, leaving 7 bases in between. Receptors were amplified or captured by the immunoSEQ multiplex PCR assay. The multiplex PCR relied on a mix of 60 forward primers for TCR Vbeta segments and 13 reverse primers for TCR Jbeta segments. The CDR3 region of rearranged TCR beta genes was amplified from genomic DNA with a multiplex PCR assay. The amplified TCR beta libraries were sequenced on the Illumina HiSeq System as 87-base-pair reads. Per the source publication's procedure: A later analysis counted around 72 million unique TCR beta chains across the 550 to 800 repertoires, and some 11 million of these chains were shared by at least two donors. Raw reads were error-corrected and collapsed into unique sequences with a nearest-neighbor algorithm that merged closely related sequences to remove PCR and sequencing errors. To assign V, D and J gene segments, CDR3 sequences were aligned to IMGT reference sequences. Each retained sequence needed at least a six-nucleotide match to both a V gene segment and a J gene segment. Rearrangements were classified as productive when the CDR3 lacked stop codons and remained in frame with V and J, and all other rearrangements were classified as non-productive. Following IMGT convention, CDR3 was defined as the stretch from the second conserved V-encoded cysteine up to the conserved J-encoded phenylalanine. The earlier analysis of 550 to 650 of the donors excluded any sequence lacking an unambiguous match to a single V gene segment. An earlier analysis of fewer than 650 of the donors classified V segments as functional when productive rearrangements were above 56.7% and as segregating when the standard deviation between donors was above 5%. To diagnose cytomegalovirus status from the catalog of TCR beta chain sequences, a statistical classification framework was built. V and J gene assignment, in a later analysis, came from comparing TCR nucleotide sequences with IMGT/GENE-DB human TR gene sequences. In a later analysis, CDR3 sequences and most-parsimonious VDJ recombination scenarios were assigned using the TCRdist pipeline. In a later analysis, each TCR beta chain was defined by its CDR3 amino acid sequence together with its V-gene family, and reads lacking a unique V-gene family were excluded. To address suspected cross-contamination and a sequencing artifact, a later analysis removed around 590 highly shared, low-generation-probability nucleotide sequences. For each public chain, a later analysis derived a clonal expansion index from normalized ranks of inferred template counts within each repertoire. In a later analysis, generation probabilities were computed with a VDJ recombination model fitted to out-of-frame rearrangements, and the resulting probabilities were checked against IGoR. Hypergeometric tests were used in a later analysis to score TCR-TCR, TCR-HLA and TCR-CMV co-occurrence, with a repertoire-size bias correction applied to the TCR pairs. In a later analysis, false discovery rates were estimated by permuting HLA or CMV assignments 20 times. In a later analysis, co-occurring TCRs were grouped with DBSCAN, and TCRdist sequence similarity was added when clustering was performed within HLA-allele-positive subsets. Repertoires with fewer than 30,000 or more than 120,000 public chains, plus five repertoires with anomalous nucleotide sharing, were excluded from co-occurrence clustering. What TCRdb holds here is the immuneACCESS table cut down to in-frame rearrangements. Part of the clones is not present; checked against another copy, under half of the missing clones reflect an unresolved V gene, and the others are unexplained. From that table come the V and J calls and clone size; the DNA was used to work out D and trimming. This sample holds roughly 130,000 clones; 80% were observed only once. 1% of the sample is taken by the ten largest.

In total, roughly 670 healthy bone marrow donors made up the cohort. At the time of sampling, all cohort members were nominally healthy, though unrecorded immune exposures were likely present. The donor tested CMV seronegative and was one of the 352 seronegative cohort members. A peripheral blood sample was provided by each donor, and peripheral blood mononuclear cells were used for TCR beta sequencing. Genomic DNA extraction from the blood cell samples was performed with the Qiagen DNeasy Blood Extraction Kit. This TCR derives from a man aged 35 to 55 in good health and CMV-seronegative. Material for sequencing was PBMCs. This chain joins TRBV10-2 to TRBJ2-1, with a weak D call of TRBD2 (5 bases match). The CDR3 amino acid sequence is: CASIGSSYNEQFF. At the DNA level, the sequence is TGCGCCAGCATTGGGAGCTCCTACAATGAGCAGTTCTTC.